This T cell receptor (beta chain) was profiled in a study of blood T cell repertoires in COVID-19. Study context: Donors in the United States, Italy and Spain gave samples during acute or convalescent COVID-19. T cells, B-cell-depleted T cells, or PBMCs supplied cDNA or gDNA.

Participants, about 18 to 90 years old, spanned fewer than 30 US areas. TCRdb's copy holds only in-frame clones and misses some; the assay was immunoSEQ multiplex PCR. The sample includes 130,000 to 150,000 clones, 85% to 90% of them seen just once. V shed 7 bases and J shed 5 bases, with 5 bases lying between them. The CDR3 covers 10 residues. The germline CDR1 and CDR2 sequences are SQVTM and ANQGSEA. Sequenced sample: PBMCs or T cells enriched from blood (not recorded which). The receptor was derived from a woman between 25 and 40 years old with acute COVID-19. The chain couples TRBV29-1 to TRBJ1-4; no clear D gene. The CDR3 is CSALNEKLFF. The DNA for the CDR3 is TGCAGCGCGTTAAATGAAAAACTGTTTTTT. The full variable domain, its missing parts supplied by reference TRBV29-1 and TRBJ1-4, is SAVISQKPSRDICQRGTSLTIQCQVDSQVTMMFWYRQQPGQSLTLIATANQGSEATYESGFVIDKFPISRPNLTFSTLTVSNMSPEDSSIYLCSALNEKLFFGSGTQLSVL.